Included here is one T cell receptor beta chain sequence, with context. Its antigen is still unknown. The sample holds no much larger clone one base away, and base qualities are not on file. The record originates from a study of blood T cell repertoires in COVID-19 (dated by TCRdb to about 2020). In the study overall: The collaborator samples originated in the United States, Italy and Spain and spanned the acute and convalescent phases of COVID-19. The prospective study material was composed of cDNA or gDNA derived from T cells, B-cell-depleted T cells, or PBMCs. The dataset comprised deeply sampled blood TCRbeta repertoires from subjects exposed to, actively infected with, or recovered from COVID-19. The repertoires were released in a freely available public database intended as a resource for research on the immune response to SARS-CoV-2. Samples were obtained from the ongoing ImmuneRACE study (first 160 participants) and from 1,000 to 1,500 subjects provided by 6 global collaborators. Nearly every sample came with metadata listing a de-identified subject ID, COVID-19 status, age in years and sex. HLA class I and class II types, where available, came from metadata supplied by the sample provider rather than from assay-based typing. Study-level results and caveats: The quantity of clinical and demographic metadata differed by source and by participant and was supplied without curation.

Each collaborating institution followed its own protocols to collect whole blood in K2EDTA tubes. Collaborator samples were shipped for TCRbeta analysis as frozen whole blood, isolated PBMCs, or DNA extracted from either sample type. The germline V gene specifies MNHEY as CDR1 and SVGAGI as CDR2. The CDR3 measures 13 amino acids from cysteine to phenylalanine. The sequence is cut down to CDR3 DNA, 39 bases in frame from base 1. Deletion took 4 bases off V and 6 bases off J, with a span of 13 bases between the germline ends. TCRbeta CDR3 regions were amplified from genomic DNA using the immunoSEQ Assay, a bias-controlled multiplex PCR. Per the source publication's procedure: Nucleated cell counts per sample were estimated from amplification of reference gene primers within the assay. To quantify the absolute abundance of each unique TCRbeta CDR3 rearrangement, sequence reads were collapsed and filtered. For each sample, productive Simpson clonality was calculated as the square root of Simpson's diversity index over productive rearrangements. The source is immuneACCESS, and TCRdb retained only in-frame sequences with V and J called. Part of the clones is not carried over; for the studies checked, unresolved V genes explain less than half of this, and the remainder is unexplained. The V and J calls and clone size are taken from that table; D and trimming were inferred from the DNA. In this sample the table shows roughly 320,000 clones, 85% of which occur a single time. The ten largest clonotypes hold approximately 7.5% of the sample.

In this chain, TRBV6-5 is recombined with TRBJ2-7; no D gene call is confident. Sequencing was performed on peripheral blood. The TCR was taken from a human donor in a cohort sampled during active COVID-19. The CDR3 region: CASSSQTLGEQYF. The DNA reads TGTGCCAGCAGTTCCCAAACCCTCGGCGAGCAGTACTTC.